The T cell receptor beta chain under discussion was sequenced for a study of cytomegalovirus exposure and HLA in healthy donors. The CDR3 is 14 residues long. V dropped 8 bases and J dropped 1; count of bases not matched to a gene: 7. Germline V gene data show CDR1 as MNHEY and CDR2 as SMNVEV (reference sequence). As for this clone: No antigen is known for it.

Primers: 60 Vbeta forward and 13 Jbeta reverse. Sequenced by immunoSEQ multiplex PCR; TCRdb stores in-frame clones only, minus some. The table shows about 80,000 clones, with roughly 65% occurring only once. Study results and limitations: TCR beta sequences reportedly predicted most subjects' HLA-A and HLA-B alleles accurately.

V and J are TRBV27 and TRBJ1-1, with TRBD1 matching 7 bases. Sequenced input: PBMCs. The clonotype originates from a male donor in good health and CMV-seropositive. The CDR3 nucleotides read TGTGCCAGCTCATTAGGGGGCTGGAACACTGAAGCTTTCTTT. It encodes CASSLGGWNTEAFF.